This T cell receptor beta chain was retrieved from a study of control samples from healthy donors and cancer patients. The table came from immunoSEQ multiplex PCR; TCRdb's copy has only in-frame clones and leaves some out. The table lists about 44,000 clones, 87% of them singletons. This clone has a single count. The CDR3 extends over 13 amino acids. V lost 1 base, J lost 3 bases, and 7 bases lay in between. Germline V gives CDR1 KGHSH, CDR2 LQKENI. Sequenced: PBMCs. This TCR derives from a woman aged 55-70 years with lung cancer. This chain uses TRBV18 with TRBJ2-7; perhaps TRBD1 as D (5 bases). The CDR3 protein is CASSPQRGYEQYF. CDR3 sequence (DNA): TGTGCCAGCTCACCACAAAGGGGCTACGAGCAGTACTTC. The whole variable domain, remainder taken from reference TRBV18 and TRBJ2-7, is NAGVMQNPRHLVRRRGQEARLRCSPMKGHSHVYWYRQLPEEGLKFMVYLQKENIIDESGMPKERFSAEFPKEGPSILRIQQVVRGDSAAYFCASSPQRGYEQYFGPGTRLTVT.